This TCR beta chain was identified in a study of blood T cell repertoires in COVID-19. The V gene's germline CDR1 is SGHVS and CDR2 FQNEAQ. This CDR3 is built from 14 residues. Trimming stripped 7 bases from V and 3 bases from J, with 15 bases between. TCRdb's copy holds only in-frame clones and misses some; the assay was immunoSEQ multiplex PCR. The sample records approximately 200,000 clones, roughly nine tenths being singletons. The TCR sequence derives from a man in his sixties or seventies with acute or convalescent COVID-19. Sequences were obtained from peripheral blood. This chain uses TRBV7-8 with TRBJ2-5; D possibly corresponds to TRBD2 (5 bases). The CDR3 here is CASNELAHKETQYF. In DNA, the CDR3 is TGTGCCAGCAACGAGCTAGCTCATAAAGAGACCCAGTACTTC.